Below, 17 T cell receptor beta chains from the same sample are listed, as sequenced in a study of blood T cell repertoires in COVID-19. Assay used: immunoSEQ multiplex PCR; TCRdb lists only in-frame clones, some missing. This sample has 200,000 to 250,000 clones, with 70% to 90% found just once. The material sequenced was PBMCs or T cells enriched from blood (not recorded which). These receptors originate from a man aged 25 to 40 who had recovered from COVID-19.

The CDR3 protein is CASRFGTDTEAFF. Here the CDR3 DNA reads TGTGCCAGCAGGTTCGGGACAGACACTGAAGCTTTCTTT. The chain carries TRBV6-5 and TRBJ1-1; 7 bases line up with TRBD1. J lost 3 bases, V lost 6 bases, and 4 bases had no gene match. The CDR3 runs to 13 residues. Germline V gene lookup returns CDR1 MNHEY and CDR2 SVGAGI.

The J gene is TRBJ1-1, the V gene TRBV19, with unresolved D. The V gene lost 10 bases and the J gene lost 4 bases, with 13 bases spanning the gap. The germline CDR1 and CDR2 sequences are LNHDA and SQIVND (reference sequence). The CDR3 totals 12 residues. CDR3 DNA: TGTGCCACGGATCCACGAGGCACTGAAGCTTTCTTT. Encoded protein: CATDPRGTEAFF.

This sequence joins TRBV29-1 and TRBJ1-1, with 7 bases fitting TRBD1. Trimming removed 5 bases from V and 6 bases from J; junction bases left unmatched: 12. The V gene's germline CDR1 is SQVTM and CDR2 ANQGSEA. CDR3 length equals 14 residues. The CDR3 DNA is TGCAGCGTTCCATGGTCCGGGACAGAGGCTGAAGCTTTCTTT. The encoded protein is CSVPWSGTEAEAFF.

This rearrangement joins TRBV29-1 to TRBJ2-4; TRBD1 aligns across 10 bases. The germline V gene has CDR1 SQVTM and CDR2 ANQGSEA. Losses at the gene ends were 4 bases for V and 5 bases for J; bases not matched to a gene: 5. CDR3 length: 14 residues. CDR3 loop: CSVGTGGHENIQYF. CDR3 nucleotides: TGCAGCGTTGGGACAGGGGGACATGAAAACATTCAGTACTTC.

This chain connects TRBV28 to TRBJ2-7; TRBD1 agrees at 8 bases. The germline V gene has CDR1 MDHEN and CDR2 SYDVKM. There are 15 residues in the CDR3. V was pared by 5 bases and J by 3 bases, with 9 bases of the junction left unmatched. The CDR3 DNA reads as TGTGCCAGCAGTCCCCCTCGCGGACAGGGCTACGAGCAGTACTTC. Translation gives CASSPPRGQGYEQYF.

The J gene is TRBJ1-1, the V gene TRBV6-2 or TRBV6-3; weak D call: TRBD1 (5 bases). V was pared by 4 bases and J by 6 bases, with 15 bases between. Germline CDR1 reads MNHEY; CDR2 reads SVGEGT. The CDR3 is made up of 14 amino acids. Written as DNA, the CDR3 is TGTGCCAGCAGTTCCCATCAGGGAGGGTCTGAAGCTTTCTTT. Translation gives CASSSHQGGSEAFF.

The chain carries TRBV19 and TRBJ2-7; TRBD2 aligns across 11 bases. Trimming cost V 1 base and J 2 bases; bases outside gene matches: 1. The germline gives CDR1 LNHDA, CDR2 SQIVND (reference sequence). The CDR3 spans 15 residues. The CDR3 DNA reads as TGTGCCAGTAGTATAGGACTAGCGGGGACCTACGAGCAGTACTTC. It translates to CASSIGLAGTYEQYF.

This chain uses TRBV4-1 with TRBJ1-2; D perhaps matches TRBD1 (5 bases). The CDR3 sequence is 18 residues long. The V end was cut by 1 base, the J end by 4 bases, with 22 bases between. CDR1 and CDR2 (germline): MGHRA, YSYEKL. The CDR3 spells CASSQVVAGWLGGYGYTF. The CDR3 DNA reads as TGCGCCAGCAGCCAAGTTGTGGCAGGGTGGCTAGGCGGCTATGGCTACACCTTC.

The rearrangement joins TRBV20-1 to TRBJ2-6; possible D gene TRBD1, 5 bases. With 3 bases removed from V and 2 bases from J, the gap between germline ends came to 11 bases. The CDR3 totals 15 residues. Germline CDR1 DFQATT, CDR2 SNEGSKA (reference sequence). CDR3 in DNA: TGCAGTGCTAGTTCTGGGGCGCCTGGGGCCAACGTCCTGACTTTC. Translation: CSASSGAPGANVLTF.

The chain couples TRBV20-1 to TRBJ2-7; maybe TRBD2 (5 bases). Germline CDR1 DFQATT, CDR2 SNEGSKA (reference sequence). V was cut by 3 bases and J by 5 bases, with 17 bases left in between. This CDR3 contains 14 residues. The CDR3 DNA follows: TGCAGTGCTAGTGTATTGGGAGTCGGTGACGAGCAGTACTTC. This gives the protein CSASVLGVGDEQYF.

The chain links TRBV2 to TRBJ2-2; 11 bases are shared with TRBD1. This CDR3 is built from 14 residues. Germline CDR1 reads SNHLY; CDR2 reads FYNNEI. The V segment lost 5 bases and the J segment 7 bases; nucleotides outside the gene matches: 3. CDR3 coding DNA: TGTGCCAGCAGTTGGGACAGGGGGTTCGGGGAGCTGTTTTTT. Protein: CASSWDRGFGELFF.

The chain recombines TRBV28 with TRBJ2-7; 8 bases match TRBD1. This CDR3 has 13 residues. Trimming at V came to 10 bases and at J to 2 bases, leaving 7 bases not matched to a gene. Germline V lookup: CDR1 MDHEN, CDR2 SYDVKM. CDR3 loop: CAIGDRRTYEQYF. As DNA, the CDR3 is TGTGCCATCGGGGACAGGCGAACCTACGAGCAGTACTTC.

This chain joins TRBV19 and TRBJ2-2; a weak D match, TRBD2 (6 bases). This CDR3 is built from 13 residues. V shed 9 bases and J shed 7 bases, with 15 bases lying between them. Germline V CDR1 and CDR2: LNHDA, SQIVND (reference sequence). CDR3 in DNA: TGTGCCAGCGGCTGGAGGGTGGGCGGGGAGCTGTTTTTT. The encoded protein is CASGWRVGGELFF. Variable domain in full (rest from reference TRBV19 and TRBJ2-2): DGGITQSPKYLFRKEGQNVTLSCEQNLNHDAMYWYRQDPGQGLRLIYYSQIVNDFQKGDIAEGYSVSREKKESFPLTVTSAQKNPTAFYLCASGWRVGGELFFGEGSRLTVL.

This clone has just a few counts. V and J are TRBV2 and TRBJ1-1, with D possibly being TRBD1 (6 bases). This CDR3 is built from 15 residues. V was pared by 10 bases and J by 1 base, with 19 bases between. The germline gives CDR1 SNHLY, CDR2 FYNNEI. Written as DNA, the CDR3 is TGTGCCATTCCTCACGAGGACAGCGCGAACACTGAAGCTTTCTTT. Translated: CAIPHEDSANTEAFF. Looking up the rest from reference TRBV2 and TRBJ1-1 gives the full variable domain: EPEVTQTPSHQVTQMGQEVILRCVPISNHLYFYWYRQILGQKVEFLVSFYNNEISEKSEIFDDQFSVERPDGSNFTLKIRSTKLEDSAMYFCAIPHEDSANTEAFFGQGTRLTVV.

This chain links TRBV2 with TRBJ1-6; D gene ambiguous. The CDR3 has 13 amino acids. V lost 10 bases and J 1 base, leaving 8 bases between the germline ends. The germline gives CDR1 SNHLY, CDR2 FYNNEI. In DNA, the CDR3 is TGTGCCATCCTACAGTCCTATAATTCACCCCTCCACTTT. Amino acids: CAILQSYNSPLHF.

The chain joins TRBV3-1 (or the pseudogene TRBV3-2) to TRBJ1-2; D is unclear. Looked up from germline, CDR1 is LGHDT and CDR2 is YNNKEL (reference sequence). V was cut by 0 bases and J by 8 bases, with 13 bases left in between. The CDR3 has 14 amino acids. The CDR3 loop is CASSQDEGRGGYTF. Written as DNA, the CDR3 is TGTGCCAGCAGCCAAGACGAGGGCCGTGGCGGCTACACCTTC.

The CDR3 is CSVDAPPDSAYGYTF. In nucleotides, the CDR3 is TGCAGCGTTGATGCCCCCCCCGACTCTGCTTATGGCTACACCTTC. J is TRBJ1-2 and V is TRBV29-1; D not certain. Between the trimmed V and J ends, which lost 3 bases and 5 bases, there was a span of 19 bases. Germline V lookup: CDR1 SQVTM, CDR2 ANQGSEA. This CDR3 comprises 15 residues.